This TCR beta chain was obtained from a study of cytotoxic CD8 clonotypes in ibrutinib-treated CLL. As for the study in general: Of a cohort that held some 10 relapsed/refractory and fewer than 16 treatment-naive patients, 17 were IGHV unmutated. Among the samples, the mean was approximately 250,000 productive templates and approximately 94,000 productive rearrangements.

Looked up from germline, CDR1 is SGHNT and CDR2 is YENEEA. Trimming cost V 4 bases and J 3 bases, with 16 bases left between them. CDR3 size: 16 residues. Findings of the study overall: Public clonotypes, an uncommon group, contracted or remained stable on treatment.

TCRdb's copy holds only in-frame clones and misses some; the assay was immunoSEQ multiplex PCR. The repertoire has 150,000 or so clones, 65% to 85% of them found once; the top ten carry less than 9%. In regard to this clone: Its antigen is still unknown.

This sequence was found in a human donor with chronic lymphocytic leukemia. V and J are TRBV11-3 and TRBJ2-1; D is undetermined. The material was PBMCs, obtained after 36 months of ibrutinib treatment. The CDR3 is CASSSSKGNRYNEQFF. CDR3 sequence (DNA): TGTGCCAGCAGCTCCTCTAAAGGAAACCGCTACAATGAGCAGTTCTTC.